Listed below are T cell receptor beta chains from one sample, sequenced in a study of cytomegalovirus exposure and HLA in healthy donors. Here immunoSEQ multiplex PCR was the method, and the copy in TCRdb shows in-frame clones only, minus some. The sample holds some 100,000 clones; 65% to 90% are singletons and the top ten take 0.9% to 1.5%. The sequenced material came from PBMCs. These receptors came from a woman in her late teens or twenties in good health and CMV-seronegative. CDR3s include the opening cysteine and the closing phenylalanine or tryptophan. Each record gives: V gene, CDR3 protein.

>TRBV9
CASSSGEELFF
>TRBV6-1
CASSVRGRGGNQPQHF
>TRBV7-8
CASSLDRGYGYTF
>TRBV4-1
CASSQDPRDKWGYSSGNTIYF
>TRBV30
CAWTPGEENIQYF
>TRBV9
CASSVSPGTEAFF
>TRBV20-1
CSASPVYEQYF
>TRBV11-2
CASSFGVGYEQYF
>TRBV5-4
CASSLVPAVAGPSYEQYF
>TRBV7-9
CASSLGGLPSGEQFF
>TRBV12-5
CASSGAAGTQYF
>TRBV7-2
CASSLDPLRRGEQFF
>TRBV19
CASSIGHNNEQFF
>TRBV29-1
CSVRDRGNYGYTF
>TRBV9
CASSVGGRAWDTQYF
>TRBV5-1
CASSLRGTNEKLFF
>TRBV4-3
CASSQELGLATDTQYF
>TRBV7-2
CASSSGVGTGAIEQYF
>TRBV29-1
CSGTGGSPLGYTF
>TRBV7-3
CASSLRPPLAGVYNEQFF
>TRBV7-8
CASSPLAYQETQYF
>TRBV4-2
CASSQERVAGGFFYNEQFF
>TRBV15
CATSRGGADGHEQYF
>TRBV7-9
CSSSTWGRGVSDTQYF
>TRBV4-3
CASSQVPDFPGQGGEQYF
>TRBV7-9
CASVRQGVANYGYTF
>TRBV7-9
CSSRREVEGYEQYF
>TRBV6-5
CASGRASWDTQYF
>TRBV11-2
CASSLDVVYYEQYF
>TRBV11-2
CASSLGAGGLVQFF
>TRBV11-2
CASSFSGRALNEQFF
>TRBV28
CASRQNRDMYNEQFF
>TRBV4-1
CASSREQGTYYEQYF
>TRBV10-2
CASSEGGNQPQHF
>TRBV9
CASSPGQGSGEQYF
>TRBV14
CASSQGLAVYEQYF
>TRBV27
CASSLSFGTGYGYTF